The clone carrying this T cell receptor (beta chain) has a count of ten or more. Its cognate antigen is unknown. These data originate in a study of early T cells in non-severe SARS-CoV-2 infection. Across the study: It was bulk RNA from unsorted whole blood that was sequenced, and the chains were unpaired.

Study results and limitations: VDJdb-based matching was biased toward anti-spike CD8 responses and missed private and CD4 specificities.

Germline lookup yields CDR1 SEHNR and CDR2 FQNEAQ (reference sequence). The V end was cut by 3 bases, the J end by 4 bases, with 12 bases between. The CDR3 is made up of 14 amino acids. Molecules of cDNA were individually given unique molecular identifiers that were attached to them. One entry per CDR3 protein, called by TCRdb with MiXCR from the 5' RACE reads. The table has 75,000 to 100,000 distinct CDR3 sequences, around an eighth seen once. The genes are TRBV7-9 and TRBJ1-2, with D maybe TRBD1 (6 bases). Source material: whole blood. This receptor was obtained from an adult who was a healthcare worker with PCR-confirmed SARS-CoV-2 infection or an uninfected control (not recorded which). CDR3 sequence (DNA): TGTGCCAGCAGCTTTTCTGGACAGAGCTATGGCTACACCTTC. Residues: CASSFSGQSYGYTF.